This T cell receptor beta chain was identified during a study of long-term antiretroviral therapy in people with HIV. Study information: It was about a decade after the earliest samples that the 2015 immediate-ART recommendation appeared.

Germline V CDR1 and CDR2: MGHRA, YSYEKL. Between the trimmed V and J ends, which lost 0 bases and 4 bases, there was a span of 12 bases. This CDR3 spans 15 amino acids. Survey level was the resolution at which the v3.0 immunoSEQ assay ran. The protocol was immunoSEQ multiplex PCR, while the TCRdb copy is restricted to in-frame clones and leaves out a portion. The sample yields about 21,000 clones, around four fifths seen once. The V gene is TRBV4-1, the J gene TRBJ1-2; D is uncertain. The TCR comes from a man aged 18 to 30 with HIV. Sequences were derived from unsorted PBMCs, sampled approximately 4 years after starting antiretroviral therapy. In nucleotides, the CDR3 is TGCGCCAGCAGCCAAGATCGGCGGGAGGGCTATGGCTACACCTTC. This gives the protein CASSQDRREGYGYTF.